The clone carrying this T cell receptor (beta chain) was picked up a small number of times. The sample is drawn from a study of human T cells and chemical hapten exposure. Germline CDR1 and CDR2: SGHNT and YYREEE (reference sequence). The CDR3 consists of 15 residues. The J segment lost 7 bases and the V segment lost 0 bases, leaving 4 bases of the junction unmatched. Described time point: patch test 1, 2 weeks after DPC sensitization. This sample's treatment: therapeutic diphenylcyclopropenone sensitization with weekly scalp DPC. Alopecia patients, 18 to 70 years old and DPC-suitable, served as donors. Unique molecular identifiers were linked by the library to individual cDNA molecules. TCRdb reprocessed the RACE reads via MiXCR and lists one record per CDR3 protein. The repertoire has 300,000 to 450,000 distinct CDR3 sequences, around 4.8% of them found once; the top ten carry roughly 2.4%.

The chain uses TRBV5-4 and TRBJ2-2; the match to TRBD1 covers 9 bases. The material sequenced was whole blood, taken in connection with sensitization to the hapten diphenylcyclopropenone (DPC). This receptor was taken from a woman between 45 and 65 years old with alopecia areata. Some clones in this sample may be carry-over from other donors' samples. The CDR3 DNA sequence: TGTGCCAGCAGCTTGGGGGACAGGGCAGACGGGGAGCTGTTTTTT. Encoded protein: CASSLGDRADGELFF. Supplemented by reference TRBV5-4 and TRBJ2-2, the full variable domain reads ETGVTQSPTHLIKTRGQQVTLRCSSQSGHNTVSWYQQALGQGPQFIFQYYREEENGRGNFPPRFSGLQFPNYSSELNVNALELDDSALYLCASSLGDRADGELFFGEGSRLTVL.